The rows below give T cell receptor beta chains drawn from one sample of a study of beta chain features in type 1 diabetes. Sequenced by immunoSEQ multiplex PCR; TCRdb stores in-frame clones only, minus some. The sample lists about 900,000 clones; about a sixth were seen once. The sequenced sample was naive CD4+ T cells from blood. The receptors shown here come from a woman between 18 and 29 years old in good health. CDR3s include the opening cysteine and the closing phenylalanine or tryptophan. A D gene is named only where the DNA matches it firmly. Size tells how often a clone was seen (once, few, many) or the class of an expanded clone, and some rows leave it out.

TRBJ2-5,NA,TRBV7-2,TRBD2,TGTGCCAGCAGCTTTCCTGGACTAGCGCTACAGACCCAGTACTTC,CASSFPGLALQTQYF
TRBJ1-2,NA,TRBV2,NA,TGTGCCACTACAGGGTTAGTTGACTATGGCTACACCTTC,CATTGLVDYGYTF
TRBJ1-5,NA,TRBV6-5,NA,TGTGCCAGCGGGTGGGTCAGCAATCAGCCCCAGCATTTT,CASGWVSNQPQHF
TRBJ2-3,few,TRBV7-3,NA,TGTGCCAGCAGCTTAGGGGTCAGCCCTAGCACAGATACGCAGTATTTT,CASSLGVSPSTDTQYF
TRBJ2-1,NA,TRBV6-5,TRBD2,TGTGCCAGCAGGGACGGACTAGCGGGATATGAGCAGTTCTTC,CASRDGLAGYEQFF
TRBJ1-2,NA,TRBV28,NA,TGTGCCAGCACCCCCGGCCACAGGCATGGCTACACCTTC,CASTPGHRHGYTF
TRBJ2-3,few,TRBV2,TRBD2,TGTGCCAGCAGTGAGCGGCTAGCGGGAGCTATAGATACGCAGTATTTT,CASSERLAGAIDTQYF
TRBJ2-1,NA,TRBV9,NA,TGTGCCAGCAGCACATCTCAGAATGAGCAGTTCTTC,CASSTSQNEQFF
TRBJ2-1,NA,TRBV13,NA,TGTGCCAGCACCCACCTCACTAGCTACAATGAGCAGTTCTTC,CASTHLTSYNEQFF
TRBJ2-7,NA,TRBV6-6,TRBD2,TGTGCCAGCAGTTACGTAGCGGGCTCCGGGGCCTACGAGCAGTACTTC,CASSYVAGSGAYEQYF
TRBJ2-7,NA,TRBV2,NA,TGTGCCAGCAGTTGGGACCCGCCATGGGAGCAGTACTTC,CASSWDPPWEQYF
TRBJ2-2,once,TRBV7-6,NA,TGTGCCAGCAGCACAAGACAGGGACTCGGGGAGCTGTTTTTT,CASSTRQGLGELFF
TRBJ2-7,few,TRBV4-3,TRBD2,TGCGCCAGCAGCACCTCTAGCGGGACGGGTTCCGAGCAGTACTTC,CASSTSSGTGSEQYF
TRBJ2-1,NA,TRBV6-6,NA,TGTGCCAGCAGTGCGTCCGGGCCGGCGGCCTACAATGAGCAGTTCTTC,CASSASGPAAYNEQFF
TRBJ1-5,once,TRBV6-5,TRBD1,TGTGCCAGCAGAAGCGACAGGGGAAACAATCAGCCCCAGCATTTT,CASRSDRGNNQPQHF
TRBJ2-1,many,TRBV10-3,TRBD1,TGTGCCATCGGGATGGGACAGGGCAATGAGCAGTTCTTC,CAIGMGQGNEQFF
TRBJ2-2,NA,TRBV6-5,NA,TGTGCCAGCAGCCCCGGTAGGATCAACACCGGGGAGCTGTTTTTT,CASSPGRINTGELFF
TRBJ2-7,NA,TRBV6-5,NA,TGTGCCAGCGTGCAGGGAAGCTCCTACGAGCAGTACTTC,CASVQGSSYEQYF
TRBJ2-1,few,TRBV19,NA,TGTGCCAGTGACCGCGGGAAATCCTACAATGAGCAGTTCTTC,CASDRGKSYNEQFF
TRBJ1-2,NA,TRBV18,NA,TGTGCCAGCTCACCCGATTATGGCTACACCTTC,CASSPDYGYTF
TRBJ2-7,NA,TRBV9,NA,TGTGCCAGCAGCGTAGGCCGGGACTCCTACGAGCAGTACTTC,CASSVGRDSYEQYF
TRBJ2-1,NA,TRBV7-3,NA,TGTGCCAGCAGCTTAGGTACGAGCTCCTACAATGAGCAGTTCTTC,CASSLGTSSYNEQFF
TRBJ1-2,NA,TRBV7-9,TRBD1,TGTGCCAGCAGCTCATACAGGGGGCCTAACTATGGCTACACCTTC,CASSSYRGPNYGYTF
TRBJ2-3,NA,TRBV28,TRBD2,TGTGCCAGCAGGCTAGCGGGAGGGCTTTCCGGCACAGATACGCAGTATTTT,CASRLAGGLSGTDTQYF
TRBJ1-5,few,TRBV7-2,NA,TGTGCCAGCAGTTCAGACATGGGGGCCGGACAGCCCCAGCATTTT,CASSSDMGAGQPQHF
TRBJ2-1,few,TRBV11-2,TRBD2,TGTGCCAGCAGCTTAGAACTAGCGGGAGGTCCTATGTCCCAGCAGTTCTTC,CASSLELAGGPMSQQFF
TRBJ2-7,NA,TRBV7-8,TRBD2,TGTGCCAGCAGCTCGACTCCGGGACTAGCGAGCCCCTACTTC,CASSSTPGLASPYF
TRBJ1-2,once,TRBV7-8,NA,TGTGCCAGCAGCTGGGTACAGGGTTCGAGGGATGGCTACACCTTC,CASSWVQGSRDGYTF
TRBJ2-3,few,TRBV12-2,NA,TGTGCAAGTCGCTCTCTCCCTGGGGGTAGCGGGAGCACAGATACGCAGTATTTT,CASRSLPGGSGSTDTQYF
TRBJ2-1,NA,TRBV6-1,TRBD2,TGTGCCAGCAGTGCACTAGCGGATTACAATGAGCAGTTCTTC,CASSALADYNEQFF
TRBJ2-3,few,TRBV18,TRBD1,TGTGCCAGCTCACCGTCGACAGGGTCAATGGCAGATACGCAGTATTTT,CASSPSTGSMADTQYF
TRBJ2-7,NA,TRBV5-1,NA,TGCGCCAGCAGCTTGGGGGGGACCTACGAGCAGTACTTC,CASSLGGTYEQYF
TRBJ1-1,few,TRBV28,NA,TGTGCCAGCATTGACCGTGAAGCTTTCTTT,CASIDREAFF
TRBJ2-3,NA,TRBV6-5,NA,TGTGCCAGCAGTCCTACTACAGATACGCAGTATTTT,CASSPTTDTQYF
TRBJ2-7,few,TRBV10-3,NA,TGTGCCATCAGCGACCGGTACGAGCAGTACTTC,CAISDRYEQYF
TRBJ1-2,few,TRBV2,TRBD1,TGTGCCAGCAGTGGCCAGACAGGGGAAGGCTACACCTTC,CASSGQTGEGYTF
TRBJ1-4,NA,TRBV10-3,TRBD1,TGTGCCATCAGTGAGACAGGGGGGGAAAAACTGTTTTTT,CAISETGGEKLFF
TRBJ2-2,NA,TRBV9,NA,TGTGCCAGCAGCATACGACTAGAGGGCACCGGGGAGCTGTTTTTT,CASSIRLEGTGELFF
TRBJ2-1,many,TRBV10-3,NA,TGTGCCATCAGTCCCCTGACCGGGAGTCCGAATGAGCAGTTCTTC,CAISPLTGSPNEQFF
TRBJ2-2,NA,TRBV11-3,TRBD2,TGTGCCAGCAGCTTAGGGCTAGCGGGAGCTTCCGGGGAGCTGTTTTTT,CASSLGLAGASGELFF
TRBJ1-1,NA,TRBV2,NA,TGTGCCAGCAAGGGGGGGGTTAACACTGAAGCTTTCTTT,CASKGGVNTEAFF
TRBJ2-1,NA,TRBV5-1,TRBD2,TGCGCCAGCAGCCGCGACCGGGGGGACTACAATGAGCAGTTCTTC,CASSRDRGDYNEQFF
TRBJ1-2,few,TRBV11-2,NA,TGTGCCAGCAGCTTAGGTGACGGCTACACCTTC,CASSLGDGYTF
TRBJ2-7,NA,TRBV6-6,NA,TGTGCCAGCAGTTACTCGGTCCGAAAACTCTCCTACGAGCAGTACTTC,CASSYSVRKLSYEQYF
TRBJ2-5,few,TRBV7-9,TRBD1,TGTGCCAGCAGCTTAGAGGACAGGGGAGGAGAGACCCAGTACTTC,CASSLEDRGGETQYF
TRBJ2-1,NA,TRBV7-3,NA,TGTGCCAGCAGCTTAGGCGTAGTACGGTACAATGAGCAGTTCTTC,CASSLGVVRYNEQFF
TRBJ1-5,NA,TRBV7-3,NA,TGTGCCAGCAGCTCCGGTAATCAGCCCCAGCATTTT,CASSSGNQPQHF
TRBJ2-3,NA,TRBV6-1,NA,TGTGCCAGCAGTTTAGGACAGTTCACAGATACGCAGTATTTT,CASSLGQFTDTQYF
TRBJ2-2,NA,TRBV18,TRBD2,TGTGCCAGCCTAAGGGCGGGAGGCGAAGTCACCGGGGAGCTGTTTTTT,CASLRAGGEVTGELFF
TRBJ2-7,few,TRBV27,TRBD1,TGTGCCAGCAGTGCCGGGACAGGGAGCGTTACCTACGAGCAGTACTTC,CASSAGTGSVTYEQYF
TRBJ1-2,NA,TRBV5-4,NA,TGTGCCAGCAGCCCGGGCCTGGGGAAGGGCTATGGCTACACCTTC,CASSPGLGKGYGYTF
TRBJ2-1,few,TRBV7-9,NA,TGTGCCAGTTCCATCCTCAGTCTTACCACCAGTGAGCAGTTCTTC,CASSILSLTTSEQFF
TRBJ2-1,NA,TRBV5-1,TRBD2,TGCGCCAGCAACTTGGGCACCCTAGCGGGATACAATGAGCAGTTCTTC,CASNLGTLAGYNEQFF
TRBJ2-5,NA,TRBV18,NA,TGTGCCAGCTCACCAATGAGGGAGTGGGGCCAAGAGACCCAGTACTTC,CASSPMREWGQETQYF
TRBJ2-6,NA,TRBV19,NA,TGTGCCACCGGGACGCATGACTCTGGGGCCAACGTCCTGACTTTC,CATGTHDSGANVLTF
TRBJ2-1,NA,TRBV29-1,NA,TGCAGCGTAGCCCTTCTTGTTTACAATGAGCAGTTCTTC,CSVALLVYNEQFF
TRBJ2-3,few,TRBV2,NA,TGTGCCAGCAGTGGACAGGGCACAGATACGCAGTATTTT,CASSGQGTDTQYF
TRBJ2-3,few,TRBV4-2,NA,TGTGCCAGCAGCCAAGGGACGGGAGGGGGCTATACGCAGTATTTT,CASSQGTGGGYTQYF
TRBJ2-5,few,TRBV7-2,TRBD2,TGTGCCAGCAGTAGGACTAGCGGGAGGACACAAGAGACCCAGTACTTC,CASSRTSGRTQETQYF